Included here is one TCR beta chain sequence, with context. Its antigen is still unknown. The sample comes from a study of cytomegalovirus exposure and HLA in healthy donors. Study conclusions and caveats: According to a later analysis, donors in an Asian-associated ancestry cluster reportedly had fewer N-insertions than the approximately 670-donor mean. An analysis was carried out at a later point. It showed that HLA-associated TCR beta chains were more clonally expanded than equally common non-associated chains.

The junction had 5 bases not matched to a gene; V was cut back by 5 bases and J by 3 bases. Germline V gives CDR1 MNHNS, CDR2 SASEGT. This CDR3 is 14 amino acids long. It was with 60 Vbeta and 13 Jbeta primers that the PCR ran. Data came from immunoSEQ multiplex PCR; TCRdb stores just in-frame clones and leaves some out. The profile shows over 90,000 clones, 70% to 80% of them singletons. The TCR comes from a male donor in good health and CMV-seropositive. Sample: PBMCs. The V gene is TRBV6-1, the J gene TRBJ2-7; 9 nucleotides agree with TRBD2. The CDR3 bases are TGTGCCAGCAGTACCCGACTAGCGGACTACGAGCAGTACTTC. Protein product: CASSTRLADYEQYF.